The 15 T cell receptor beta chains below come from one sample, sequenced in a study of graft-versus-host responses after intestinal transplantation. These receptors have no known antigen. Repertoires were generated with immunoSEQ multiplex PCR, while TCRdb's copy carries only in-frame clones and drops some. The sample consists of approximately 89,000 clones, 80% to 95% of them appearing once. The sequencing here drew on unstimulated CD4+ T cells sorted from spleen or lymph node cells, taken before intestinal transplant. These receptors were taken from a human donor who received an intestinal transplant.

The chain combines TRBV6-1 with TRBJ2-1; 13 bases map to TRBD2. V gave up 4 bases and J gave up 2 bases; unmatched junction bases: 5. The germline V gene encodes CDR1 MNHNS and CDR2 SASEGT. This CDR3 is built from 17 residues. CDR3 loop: CASSGTSGSVPYNEQFF. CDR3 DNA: TGTGCCAGCAGTGGGACTAGCGGGAGTGTTCCCTACAATGAGCAGTTCTTC.

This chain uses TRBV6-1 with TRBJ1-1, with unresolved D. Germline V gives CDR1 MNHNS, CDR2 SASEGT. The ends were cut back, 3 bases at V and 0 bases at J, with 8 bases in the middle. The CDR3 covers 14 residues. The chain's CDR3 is CASSDHLMNTEAFF. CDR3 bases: TGTGCCAGCAGTGATCATCTAATGAACACTGAAGCTTTCTTT.

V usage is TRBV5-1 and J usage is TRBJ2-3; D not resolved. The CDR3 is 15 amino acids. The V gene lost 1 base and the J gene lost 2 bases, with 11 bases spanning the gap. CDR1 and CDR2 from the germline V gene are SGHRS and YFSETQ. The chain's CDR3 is CASSLQTTFTDTQYF. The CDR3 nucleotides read TGCGCCAGCAGCTTGCAAACTACTTTCACAGATACGCAGTATTTT.

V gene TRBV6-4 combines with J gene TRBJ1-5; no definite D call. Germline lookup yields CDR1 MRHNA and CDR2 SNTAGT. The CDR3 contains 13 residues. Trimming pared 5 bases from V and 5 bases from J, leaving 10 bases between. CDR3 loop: CASSRSLDQPQHF. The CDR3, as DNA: TGTGCCAGCAGTCGGAGTCTCGATCAGCCCCAGCATTTT.

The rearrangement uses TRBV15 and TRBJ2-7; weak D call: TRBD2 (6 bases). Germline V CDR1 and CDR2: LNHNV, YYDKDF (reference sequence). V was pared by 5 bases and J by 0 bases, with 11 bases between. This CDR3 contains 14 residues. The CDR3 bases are TGTGCCACCAGCTTCGGCGGGACCTCCTACGAGCAGTACTTC. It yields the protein CATSFGGTSYEQYF.

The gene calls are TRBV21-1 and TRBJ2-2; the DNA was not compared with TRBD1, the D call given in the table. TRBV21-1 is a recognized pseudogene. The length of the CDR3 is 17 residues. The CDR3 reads CASSKAGTGGYGGELFF. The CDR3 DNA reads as TGTGCCAGCAGCAAAGCCGGGACAGGGGGATATGGCGGGGAGCTGTTTTTT.

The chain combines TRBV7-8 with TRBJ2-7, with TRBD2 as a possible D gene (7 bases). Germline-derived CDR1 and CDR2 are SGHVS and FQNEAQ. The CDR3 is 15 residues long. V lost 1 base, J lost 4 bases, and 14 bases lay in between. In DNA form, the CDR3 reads TGTGCCAGCAGCTTAGGGGCGGGGGCGTTATACGAGCAGTACTTC. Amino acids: CASSLGAGALYEQYF.

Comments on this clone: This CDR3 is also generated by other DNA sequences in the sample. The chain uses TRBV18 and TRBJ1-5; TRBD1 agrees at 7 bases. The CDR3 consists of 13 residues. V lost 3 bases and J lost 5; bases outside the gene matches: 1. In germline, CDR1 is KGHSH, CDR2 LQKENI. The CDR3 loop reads CASSPDRDQPQHF. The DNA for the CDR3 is TGTGCCAGCTCACCCGACAGGGATCAGCCCCAGCATTTT.

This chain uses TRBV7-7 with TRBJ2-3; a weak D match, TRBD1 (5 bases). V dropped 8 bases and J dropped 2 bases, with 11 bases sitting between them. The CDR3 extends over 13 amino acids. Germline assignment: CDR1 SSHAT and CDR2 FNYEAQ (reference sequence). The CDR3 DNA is TGTGCCAGCTCGGCAGGGTCCACAGATACGCAGTATTTT. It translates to CASSAGSTDTQYF.

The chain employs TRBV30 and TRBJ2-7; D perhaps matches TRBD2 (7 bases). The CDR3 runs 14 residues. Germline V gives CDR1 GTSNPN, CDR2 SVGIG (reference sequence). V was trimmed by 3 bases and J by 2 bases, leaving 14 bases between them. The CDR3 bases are TGTGCCTGGAGGTCTGGAGGGGGGGCCTACGAGCAGTACTTC. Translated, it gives CAWRSGGGAYEQYF.

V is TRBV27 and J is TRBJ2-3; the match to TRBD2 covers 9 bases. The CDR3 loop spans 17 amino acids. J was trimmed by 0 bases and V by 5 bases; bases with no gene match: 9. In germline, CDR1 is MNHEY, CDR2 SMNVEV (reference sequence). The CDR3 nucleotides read TGTGCCAGCAGTAGACTAGCGGCCAACCCTAGCACAGATACGCAGTATTTT. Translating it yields CASSRLAANPSTDTQYF.

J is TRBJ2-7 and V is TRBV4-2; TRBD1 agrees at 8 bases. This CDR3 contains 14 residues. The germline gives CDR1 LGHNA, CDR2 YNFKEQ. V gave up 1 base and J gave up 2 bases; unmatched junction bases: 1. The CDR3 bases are TGTGCCAGCAGCCAAGCACAGGGGGCCTACGAGCAGTACTTC. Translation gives CASSQAQGAYEQYF.

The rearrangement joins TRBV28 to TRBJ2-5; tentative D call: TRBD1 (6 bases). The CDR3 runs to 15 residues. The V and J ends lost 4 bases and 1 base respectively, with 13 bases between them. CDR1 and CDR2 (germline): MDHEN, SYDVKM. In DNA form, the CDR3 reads TGTGCCAGCAGTTCGGCCGGGACAACCCAAGAGACCCAGTACTTC. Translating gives CASSSAGTTQETQYF.

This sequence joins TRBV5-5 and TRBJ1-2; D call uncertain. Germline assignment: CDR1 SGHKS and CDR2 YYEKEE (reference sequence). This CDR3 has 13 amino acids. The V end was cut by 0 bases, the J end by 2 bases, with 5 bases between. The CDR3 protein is CASSLDINYGYTF. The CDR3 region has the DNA TGTGCCAGCAGCTTGGATATCAACTATGGCTACACCTTC.

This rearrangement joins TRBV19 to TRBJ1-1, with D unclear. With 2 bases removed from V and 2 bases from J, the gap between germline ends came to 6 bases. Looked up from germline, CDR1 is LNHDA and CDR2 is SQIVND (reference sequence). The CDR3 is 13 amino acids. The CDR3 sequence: CASSIRVNTEAFF. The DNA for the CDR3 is TGTGCCAGTAGTATACGGGTAAACACTGAAGCTTTCTTT.